This entry is about one T cell receptor beta chain. The antigen it binds to is not known. No qualities accompany the bases; no much larger clone lies one base away. This entry is derived from a study of shared clonotypes between healthy human individuals (dated by TCRdb to about 2020). Study-wide context: The cohort comprised a couple of women and a few men aged 18 to 49 years. For each donor, CD4 naive and CD4 memory were each given three plates, CD8 naive was given two plates, and CD8 memory was given one plate. Blood TCR repertoires of five healthy adults were deeply sequenced to estimate repertoire size and the extent of clonotype sharing between individuals. To increase sequencing depth and limit assay-specific biases, different laboratories used diverse techniques to prepare libraries and sequence TCR repertoires. Leukapheresis yielded between about 0.85 and 10 billion PBMCs per donor.

V lost 0 bases and J lost 2 bases; the stretch between them is 11 bases long. Reading the germline V gene (reference sequence) gives CDR1 GTSNPN and CDR2 SVGIG. Inclusive of the bounding cysteine and phenylalanine, the CDR3 is 14 residues long. Kept here is only the CDR3 DNA, which spans 42 bases and is read in frame from base 1. General conclusions and limits of the study: Compared with non-shared clonotypes, clonotypes shared by all four sorted-subset donors had higher generation probabilities. Rarefaction of sorted-subset datasets indicated incomplete sequencing despite the large sequencing depth. Sampling was restricted to blood, and TCR repertoires in tissues likely differ from the TCR repertoires found in blood. Naive subsets generally had larger estimated clonotype richness than memory subsets did. The genetic and exposure-history diversity represented was limited by the small number of donors. Around 5% of naive CD4, around 3.5% of naive CD8, roughly 2.4% of memory CD4, and 0.4% of memory CD8 clonotypes were shared across several donors. Pairwise subsampling led to the expectation that sequencing depth would affect the degree of clonotype sharing among donors.

TCR CDR3 regions were amplified from genomic DNA by multiplex PCR using the deep immunoSEQ assay. Extracted genomic DNA from each cell subset was distributed evenly across all wells of several immunoSEQ 96-well plates, and each plate was treated as a replicate. Each replicate PCR for sorted subsets received roughly 0.2 ug genomic DNA, equal to around 32,000 T cell genomes. The purified libraries were quantified using a Qubit 3.0 fluorometer, sized with a Bioanalyzer 2100, and then quantified again using the KAPA Library Quantification kit. Every immunoSEQ 96-well plate was sequenced on a separate single-read 150-cycle Illumina NextSeq 550 flow cell. The published analysis was carried out like this. The immunoSEQ output contained only junctional sequences without quality scores, so filtering could not match that applied to full-length reads. To assign V/J genes and CDR3, sequences were annotated against IMGT germline references using PyIR, a Python wrapper for IgBLAST v1.9. Any read was removed if the V/J assignment was weak (E-value above 1e-6), the CDR3 was missing, or the read contained stop codons, out-of-frame junctions, or ambiguous translated residues. V3J clonotypes were defined as sequences sharing the same inferred V gene, J gene, and CDR3 amino acid sequence. To compute the percentage overlap between repertoires, the number of shared unique clonotypes was divided by the size of the smaller repertoire. Three approaches were used to assess repertoire richness: RTK rarefaction, the Chao1 estimator, and Recon v2.1 estimates of unobserved clonotypes. Generation probabilities for all TCRbeta clonotypes obtained by the gDNA method from four donors were computed using OLGA. TCRdb stores this immuneACCESS table with in-frame sequences only. Part of the clones is absent; in the studies checked, under half of the shortfall reflects unresolved V genes, and no reason is known for the rest. That table supplies the V and J calls and clone size; D and trimming were determined from the DNA. Across this sample there are about 2.1 million clones, with roughly 93% seen only once. The leading ten clones occupy over 1.5% of the sample.

CD8 naive samples consisted of CD45RO-negative cells that were positively selected for CCR7, yielding a CD45RA+CCR7+ population without TemRA cells. The donors were healthy, HIV-negative adults who had no recently reported acute infections or vaccinations. All donors were Caucasian adults living in Nashville, Tennessee, USA. Blood was collected by leukapheresis, and PBMCs were isolated by Ficoll-Histopaque density gradient centrifugation and then cryopreserved in liquid nitrogen vapor phase. Analytical flow cytometry was used to check the purity and quantity of each magnetically sorted T cell population. Each sorted fraction had its genomic DNA isolated and then quantified by UV absorbance on a Nanodrop 2000c.

The chain links TRBV30 with TRBJ2-7; a confident D gene designation cannot be given. The receptor comes from a man aged 18-30 years in good health. Some clones in this sample may be carry-over from other donors' samples. Sequenced sample: naive CD8+ T cells from PBMCs. The cell subset or site label, read with the paper, signifies: CD45RA+CCR7+. CDR3 sequence: CAWSVYLGPYEQYF. The sequenced DNA is TGTGCCTGGAGTGTCTATCTTGGACCCTACGAGCAGTACTTC.